This T cell receptor beta chain was sequenced in a study of T cells in Graves' hyperthyroidism and ophthalmopathy. With a duration under 2 months, the hyperthyroidism was newly diagnosed in patients aged 18 to 65. The investigators amplified TCR beta CDR3 regions from RNA transcripts. The TCR CDR3 first-round RT-PCR relied on the HTBI primer set. TCRdb re-called the multiplex PCR reads with MiXCR, one entry per CDR3 protein. This table holds over 550,000 distinct CDR3 sequences, over 15% found once. The length of the CDR3 is 17 residues. The V and J ends lost 5 bases and 0 bases respectively, with 19 bases between them. The germline gives CDR1 SGHTA, CDR2 FQGNSA. This clonotype showed up just a few times.

The clonotype comes from a woman younger than 35 with Graves' hyperthyroidism. Sample: blood. The chain has TRBV7-2 and TRBJ1-2; D perhaps matches TRBD1 (5 bases). The CDR3 DNA reads as TGTGCCAGCAGCATAGGGGTTTGGGCACCGACTAACTATGGCTACACCTTC. Translated, it gives CASSIGVWAPTNYGYTF.